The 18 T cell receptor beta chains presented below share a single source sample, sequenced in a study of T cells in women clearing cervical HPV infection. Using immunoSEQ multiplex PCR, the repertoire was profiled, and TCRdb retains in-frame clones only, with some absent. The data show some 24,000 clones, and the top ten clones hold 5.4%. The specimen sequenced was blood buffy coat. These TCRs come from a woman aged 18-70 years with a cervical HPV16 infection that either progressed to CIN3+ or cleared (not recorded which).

The CDR3 spells CASSQRTGGYDYTF. The CDR3 DNA, read in part, is TGTGCCAGCAGCCAGCGGACAGGGGGATACGAC. V is TRBV7-9 and J is TRBJ1-2; 10 nucleotides align to TRBD1. The missing CDR3 end, 3 residues past where the read stops, is filled in from the germline J gene. This CDR3 is built from 14 residues. CDR1 is SEHNR, CDR2 FQNEAQ, per germline (reference sequence). The full variable domain, rest sourced from reference TRBV7-9 and TRBJ1-2, is DTGVSQNPRHKITKRGQNVTFRCDPISEHNRLYWYRQTLGQGPEFLTYFQNEAQLEKSRLLSDRFSAERPKGSFSTLEIQRTEQGDSAMYLCASSQRTGGYDYTFGSGTRLTVV.

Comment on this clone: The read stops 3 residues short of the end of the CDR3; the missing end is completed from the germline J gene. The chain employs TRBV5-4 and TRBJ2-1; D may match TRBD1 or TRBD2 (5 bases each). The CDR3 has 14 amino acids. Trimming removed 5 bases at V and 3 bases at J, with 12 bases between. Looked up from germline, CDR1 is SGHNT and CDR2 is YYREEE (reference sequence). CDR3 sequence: CASRQAGSYNEQFF. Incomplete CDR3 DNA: TGTGCCAGCAGACAAGCAGGGAGCTACAATGAG.

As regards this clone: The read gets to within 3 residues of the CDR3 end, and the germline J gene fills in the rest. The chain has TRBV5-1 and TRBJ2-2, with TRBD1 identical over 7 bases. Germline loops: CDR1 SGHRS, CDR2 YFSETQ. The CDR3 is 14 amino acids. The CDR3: CASSLGAGGEKLFF. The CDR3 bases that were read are TGCGCCAGCAGCTTAGGCGCAGGGGGTGAAAAG. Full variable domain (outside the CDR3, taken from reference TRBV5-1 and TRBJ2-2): KAGVTQTPRYLIKTRGQQVTLSCSPISGHRSVSWYQQTPGQGLQFLFEYFSETQRNKGNFPGRFSGRQFSNSRSEMNVSTLELGDSALYLCASSLGAGGEKLFFGEGSRLTVL.

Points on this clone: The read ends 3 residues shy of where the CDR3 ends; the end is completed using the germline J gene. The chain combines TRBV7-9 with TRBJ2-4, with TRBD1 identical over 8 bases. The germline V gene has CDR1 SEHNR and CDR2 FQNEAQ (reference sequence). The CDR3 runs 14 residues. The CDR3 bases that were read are TGTGCCAGCAGCTTAGGGTTGACAGGGGATGGT. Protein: CASSLGLTGDG. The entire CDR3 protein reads CASSLGLTGDGQYF.

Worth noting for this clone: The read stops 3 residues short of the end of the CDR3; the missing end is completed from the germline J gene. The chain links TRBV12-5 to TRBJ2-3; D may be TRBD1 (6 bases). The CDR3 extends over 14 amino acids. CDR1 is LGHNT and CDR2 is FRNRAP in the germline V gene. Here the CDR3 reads CASGLEPSQGTQYF. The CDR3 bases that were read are TGTGCTAGTGGTTTGGAACCCTCCCAGGGGACG.

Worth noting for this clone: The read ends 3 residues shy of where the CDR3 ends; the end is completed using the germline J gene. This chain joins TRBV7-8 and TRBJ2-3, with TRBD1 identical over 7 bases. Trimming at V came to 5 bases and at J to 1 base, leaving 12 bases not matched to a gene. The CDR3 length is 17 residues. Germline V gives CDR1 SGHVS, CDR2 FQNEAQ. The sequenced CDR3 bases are TGTGCCAGCAGCCCCCTCATAAGGGGGCCAGGCACAGATACG. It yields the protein CASSPLIRGPGTDT. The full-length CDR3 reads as CASSPLIRGPGTDTQYF.

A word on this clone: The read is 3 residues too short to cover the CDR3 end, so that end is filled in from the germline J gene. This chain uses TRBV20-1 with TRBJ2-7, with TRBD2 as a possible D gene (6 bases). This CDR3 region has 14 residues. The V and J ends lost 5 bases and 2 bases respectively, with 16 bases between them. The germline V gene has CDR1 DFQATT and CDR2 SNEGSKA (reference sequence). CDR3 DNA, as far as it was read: TGCAGTGCTGAGGGGACTGCGCCAACCTACGAG. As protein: CSAEGTAPTYE. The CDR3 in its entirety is CSAEGTAPTYEQYF.

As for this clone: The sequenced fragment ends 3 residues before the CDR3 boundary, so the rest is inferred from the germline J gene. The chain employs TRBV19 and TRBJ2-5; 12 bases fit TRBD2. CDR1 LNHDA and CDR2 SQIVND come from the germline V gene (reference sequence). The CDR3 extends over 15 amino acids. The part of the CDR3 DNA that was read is TGTGCCAGTAGTCCTAGCGGGGGGGGCACAGATACC. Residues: CASSPSGGGTDT. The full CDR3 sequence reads CASSPSGGGTDTQYF.

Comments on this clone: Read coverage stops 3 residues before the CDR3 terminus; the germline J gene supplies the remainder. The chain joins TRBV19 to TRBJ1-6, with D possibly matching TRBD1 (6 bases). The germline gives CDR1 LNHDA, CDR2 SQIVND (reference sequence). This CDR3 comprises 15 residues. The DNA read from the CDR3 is TGTGCCAGTACCCCCGCAGGGGCGTCCTCAACGGCC. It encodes CASTPAGASSTA. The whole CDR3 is CASTPAGASSTALHF.

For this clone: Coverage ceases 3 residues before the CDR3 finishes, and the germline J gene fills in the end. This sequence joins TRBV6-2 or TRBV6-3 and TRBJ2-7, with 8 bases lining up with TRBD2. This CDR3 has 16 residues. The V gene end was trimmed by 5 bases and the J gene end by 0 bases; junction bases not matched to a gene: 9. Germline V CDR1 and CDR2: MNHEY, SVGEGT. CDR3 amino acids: CASSPPGLGNSYEQYF. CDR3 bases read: TGTGCCAGCAGTCCACCGGGACTAGGTAACTCCTACGAG.

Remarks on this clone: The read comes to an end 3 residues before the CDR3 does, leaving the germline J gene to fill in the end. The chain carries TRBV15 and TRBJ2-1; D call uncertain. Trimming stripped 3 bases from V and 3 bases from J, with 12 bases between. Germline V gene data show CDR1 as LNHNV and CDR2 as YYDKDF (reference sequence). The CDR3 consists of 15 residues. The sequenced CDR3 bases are TGTGCCACCAGCAGGGTATTTTCGGGCTACAATGAG. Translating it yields CATSRVFSGYNE. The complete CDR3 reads CATSRVFSGYNEQFF.

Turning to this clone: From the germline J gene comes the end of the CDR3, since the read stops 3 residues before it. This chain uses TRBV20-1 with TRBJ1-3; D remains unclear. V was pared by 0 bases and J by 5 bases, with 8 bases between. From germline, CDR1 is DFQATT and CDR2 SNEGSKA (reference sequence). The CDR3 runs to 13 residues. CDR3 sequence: CSAREAGRNTIYF. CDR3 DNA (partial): TGCAGTGCTAGAGAGGCGGGGAGAAACACC.

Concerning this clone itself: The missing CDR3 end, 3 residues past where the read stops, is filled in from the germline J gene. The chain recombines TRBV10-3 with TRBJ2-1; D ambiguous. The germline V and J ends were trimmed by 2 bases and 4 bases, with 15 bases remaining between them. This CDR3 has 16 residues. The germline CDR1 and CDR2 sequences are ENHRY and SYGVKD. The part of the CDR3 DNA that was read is TGTGCCATCAGTGAGCCTCTGTTATCGAGGTACAATGAG. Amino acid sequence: CAISEPLLSRYNE. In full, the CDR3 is CAISEPLLSRYNEQFF.

Incomplete CDR3 DNA: TGTGCCAGCAGCTACGGCGGGACAGGGTTCGAAAAA. Translated: CASSYGGTGFEK. The full CDR3 protein reads CASSYGGTGFEKLFF. The chain couples TRBV5-6 to TRBJ1-4; 9 nucleotides line up with TRBD1. Read data end 3 residues before the CDR3 end; the end is taken from the germline J gene. Germline loops: CDR1 SGHDT, CDR2 YYEEEE. The CDR3 totals 15 residues. V shed 3 bases, J shed 8 bases, and the junction held 8 bases outside the gene matches.

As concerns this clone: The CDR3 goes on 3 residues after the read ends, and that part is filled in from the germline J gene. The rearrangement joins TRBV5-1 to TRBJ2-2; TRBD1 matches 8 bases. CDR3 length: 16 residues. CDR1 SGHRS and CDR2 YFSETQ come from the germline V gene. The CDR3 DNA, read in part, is TGCGCCAGCAGCTTGTTAGTGACAGGGGTTTATTCACCG. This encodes CASSLLVTGVYSP. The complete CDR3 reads CASSLLVTGVYSPLFF.

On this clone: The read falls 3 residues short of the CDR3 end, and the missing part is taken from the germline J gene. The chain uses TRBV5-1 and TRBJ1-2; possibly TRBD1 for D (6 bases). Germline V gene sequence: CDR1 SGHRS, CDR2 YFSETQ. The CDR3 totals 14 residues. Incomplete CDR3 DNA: TGCGCCAGCAGCTCCCAAACAGGGTACGACGAC. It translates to CASSSQTGYDD. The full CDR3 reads CASSSQTGYDDYTF.

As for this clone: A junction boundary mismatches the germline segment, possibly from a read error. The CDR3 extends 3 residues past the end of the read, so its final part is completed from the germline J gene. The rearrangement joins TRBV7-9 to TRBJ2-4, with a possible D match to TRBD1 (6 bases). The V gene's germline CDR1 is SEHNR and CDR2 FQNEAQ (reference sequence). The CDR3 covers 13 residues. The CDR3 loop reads CPSRVDSLWIQYF. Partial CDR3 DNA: TGTCCCAGCAGGGTGGACAGTCTTTGGATT.

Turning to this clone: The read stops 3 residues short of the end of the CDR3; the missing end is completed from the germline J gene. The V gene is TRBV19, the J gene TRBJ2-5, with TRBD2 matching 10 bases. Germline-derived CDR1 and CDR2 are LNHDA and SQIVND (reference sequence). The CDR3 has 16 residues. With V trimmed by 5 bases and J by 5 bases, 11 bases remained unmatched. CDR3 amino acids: CASSAARAGGRETQYF. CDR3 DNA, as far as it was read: TGTGCCAGTAGTGCCGCCCGAGCGGGGGGGCGGGAGACC.